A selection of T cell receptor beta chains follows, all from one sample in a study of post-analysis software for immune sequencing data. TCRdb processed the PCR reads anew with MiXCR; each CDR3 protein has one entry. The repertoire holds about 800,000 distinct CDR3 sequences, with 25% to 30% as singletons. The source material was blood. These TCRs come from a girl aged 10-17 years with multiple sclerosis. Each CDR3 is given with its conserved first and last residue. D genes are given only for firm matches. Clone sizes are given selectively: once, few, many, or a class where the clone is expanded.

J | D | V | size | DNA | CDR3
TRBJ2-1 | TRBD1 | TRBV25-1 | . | TGTGCCAGCAGTGTTTATGGTCAGGGGGCGAAGTACAATGAGCAGTTCTTC | CASSVYGQGAKYNEQFF
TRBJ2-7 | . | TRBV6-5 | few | TGTGCCAGCAGTTACCAGGGCGTGGACGAGCAGTACTTC | CASSYQGVDEQYF
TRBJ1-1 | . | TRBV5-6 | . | TGTGCCAGCAGCTTGTATGCTGCGAAAGCTTTCTTT | CASSLYAAKAFF
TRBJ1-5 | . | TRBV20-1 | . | TGCAGTGCTAGCGCCGTGGGCAATCAGCCCCAGCATTTT | CSASAVGNQPQHF
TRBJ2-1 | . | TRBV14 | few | TGTGCCAGCAGCCAACTGGGCAGGGGTGAGCAGTTCTTC | CASSQLGRGEQFF
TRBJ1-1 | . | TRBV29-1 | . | TGCAGCGTTGGTACCCCGAGGATGGACACTGAAGCTTTCTTT | CSVGTPRMDTEAFF
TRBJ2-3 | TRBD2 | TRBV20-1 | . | TGCAGTGCGCGACCCCTTCTGACAGCGGGAGGGCCTACAGATACGCAGTATTTT | CSARPLLTAGGPTDTQYF
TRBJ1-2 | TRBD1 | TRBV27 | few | TGTGCCACCGCAAGGGGGCCTGTCTATGGCTACACCTTC | CATARGPVYGYTF
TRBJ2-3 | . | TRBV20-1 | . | TGCAGTGCTAGAGTCCAGAAAGCGGGCCTAGGAGTAGCGGTAGATACGCAGTATTTT | CSARVQKAGLGVAVDTQYF
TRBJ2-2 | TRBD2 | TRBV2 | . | TGTGCCAGCACTGTCCCAGCGGGAGGGAGCACCGGGGAGCTGTTTTTT | CASTVPAGGSTGELFF
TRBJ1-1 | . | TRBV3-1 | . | TGTGCCAGCAGCCAAGATTTTTTCCGGCCAGCTTTCTTT | CASSQDFFRPAFF
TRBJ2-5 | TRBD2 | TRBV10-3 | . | TGTGCCATCAGTGAGTTAAATGCGGGAGAAAGAAAGACCCAGTACTTC | CAISELNAGERKTQYF
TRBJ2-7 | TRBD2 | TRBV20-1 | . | TGCAGTGCCCCCGAACTAGCGGGAGCCTACGAGCAGTACTTC | CSAPELAGAYEQYF
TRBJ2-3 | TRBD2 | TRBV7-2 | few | TGTGCCAGCAGCTCGACCCTTCTAGCGGGGCGGCTCGGCACAGATACGCAGTATTTT | CASSSTLLAGRLGTDTQYF
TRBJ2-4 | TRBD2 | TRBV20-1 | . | TGCAGTGCTCGGCTAGCGGGGGGTCTAGCCAAAAACATTCAGTACTTC | CSARLAGGLAKNIQYF
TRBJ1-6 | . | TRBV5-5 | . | TGTGCCAGCAGCTTGATTACGGGTGATAATTCACCCCTCCACTTT | CASSLITGDNSPLHF
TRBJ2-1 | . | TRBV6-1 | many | TGTGCCAGCAGTGAGGGCCCGGGTGGTTTATCCTACAATGAGCAGTTCTTC | CASSEGPGGLSYNEQFF
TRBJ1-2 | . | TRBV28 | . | TGTGCCAGCTGGATGGGGAACTATGGCTACACCTTC | CASWMGNYGYTF
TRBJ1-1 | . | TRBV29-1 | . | TGCAGCGTTGTACCTACGGGGGTAAACACTGAAGCTTTCTTT | CSVVPTGVNTEAFF
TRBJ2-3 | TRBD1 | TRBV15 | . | TGTGCCACCAGCCTTAAGGACAGGGGGCGAACAGATACGCAGTATTTT | CATSLKDRGRTDTQYF
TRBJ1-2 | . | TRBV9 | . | TGTGCCAGCAGCGGAGGGGGTGTCTATGGCTACACCTTC | CASSGGGVYGYTF
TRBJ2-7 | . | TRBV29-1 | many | TGCAGCGCAAAAACAGGGAGCTCCTACGAGCAGTACTTC | CSAKTGSSYEQYF
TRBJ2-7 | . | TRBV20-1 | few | TGCAGTGCTAGATTGGGCCCTTACGAGCAGTACTTC | CSARLGPYEQYF
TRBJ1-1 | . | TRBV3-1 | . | TGTGCCAGCAGCCAAGAGGGGACCTCTATGAACACTGAAGCTTTCTTT | CASSQEGTSMNTEAFF
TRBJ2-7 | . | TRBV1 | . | TGCACCAGCAGCCAAGATCTGGACCCAGCGGGGGGTACCCACGAGCAGTACTTC | CTSSQDLDPAGGTHEQYF
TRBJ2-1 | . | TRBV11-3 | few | TGTGCCAGCAGCTTAGGTCCATTCTCCTACAATGAGCAGTTCTTC | CASSLGPFSYNEQFF
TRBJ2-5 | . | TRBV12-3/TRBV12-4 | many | TGTGCCAGCAGTTTATCACAGGGTGGAGAGACCCAGTACTTC | CASSLSQGGETQYF
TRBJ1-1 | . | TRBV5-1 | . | TGCGCCAGCAGCTTGGGGGCAGTTATAGCCCCATCTGAAGCTTTCTTT | CASSLGAVIAPSEAFF
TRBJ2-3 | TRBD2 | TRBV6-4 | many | TGTGCCAGCAGCCGCTCGCGGGGGGCAGCAGATACGCAGTATTTT | CASSRSRGAADTQYF
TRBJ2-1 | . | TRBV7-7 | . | TGTGCTAGCAGCCCGCTGGGGTTAGCAGAGCAGTTCTTC | CASSPLGLAEQFF
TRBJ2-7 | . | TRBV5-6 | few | TGTGCCAGCAGGAGGAGGGGGGGCCCTCAAAGAATCTACGAGCAGTACTTC | CASRRRGGPQRIYEQYF
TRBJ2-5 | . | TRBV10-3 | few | TGTGCCATCAGTGAGACAGGCCAAGAGACCCAGTACTTC | CAISETGQETQYF
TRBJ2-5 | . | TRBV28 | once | TGTGCCAGCAGTCCTAGGACAGTACCCAAGCAGTACTTC | CASSPRTVPKQYF
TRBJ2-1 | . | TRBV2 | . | TGTGCCAGCAGGAGGGGCGCCCCCGATGAGCAGTTCTTC | CASRRGAPDEQFF
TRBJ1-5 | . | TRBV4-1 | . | TGCGCCAGCAGCCAAGAAGCAGCTAATCAGCCCCAGCATTTT | CASSQEAANQPQHF
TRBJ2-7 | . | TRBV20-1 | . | TGCAGTGCTAATTTGGATTCCTACGAGCAGTACTTC | CSANLDSYEQYF
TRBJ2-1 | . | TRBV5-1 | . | TGCGCCAGCAATTTTGAGGGTTCCTACAATGAGCAGTTCTTC | CASNFEGSYNEQFF
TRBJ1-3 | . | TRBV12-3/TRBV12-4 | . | TGTGCCAGCAGTTTTGAAGGGTGGGGAAACACCATATATTTT | CASSFEGWGNTIYF
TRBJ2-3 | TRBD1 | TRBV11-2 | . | TGTGCCAGCAGCTTTGGACAGGGGGCCCCAGATACGCAGTATTTT | CASSFGQGAPDTQYF
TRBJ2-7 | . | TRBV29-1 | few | TGCAGCGTTGAATGGGTCCATGAGCAGTACTTC | CSVEWVHEQYF
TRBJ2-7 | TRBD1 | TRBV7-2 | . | TGTGCCAGCAGCTTAGGGGGGACAGGGGTCGGGGGGCAGTACTTC | CASSLGGTGVGGQYF
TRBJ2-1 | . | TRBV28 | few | TGTGCCAGCAGTTTCACTATGCGAAATGAGCAGTTCTTC | CASSFTMRNEQFF
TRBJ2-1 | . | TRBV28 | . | TGTGCCAGCAGGGAGGACTACAATGAGCAGTTCTTC | CASREDYNEQFF
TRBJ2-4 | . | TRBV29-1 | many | TGCAGCGTTGGCTCCTCCGGGGCCAAAAACATTCAGTACTTC | CSVGSSGAKNIQYF
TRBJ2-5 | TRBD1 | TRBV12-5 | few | TGTGCTAGTGGTCTGGGACAGGGGGCACAAGAGACCCAGTACTTC | CASGLGQGAQETQYF
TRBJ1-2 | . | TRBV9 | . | TGTGCCAGCAGCGTAGACGACAGGATTGGTGGCTACACCTTC | CASSVDDRIGGYTF
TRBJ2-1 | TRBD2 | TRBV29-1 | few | TGCAGCGTTGAGAGAGGACTAGCGGCTATGGGGGGGCAGTTCTTC | CSVERGLAAMGGQFF
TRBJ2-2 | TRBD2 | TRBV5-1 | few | TGCGCCAGCAGCCCCCGGACTAGCGGGGTCCCCGGGGAGCTGTTTTTT | CASSPRTSGVPGELFF
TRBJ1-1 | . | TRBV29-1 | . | TGCAGCGTTGTTGAGGGGCCGCGGACGAACACTGAAGCTTTCTTT | CSVVEGPRTNTEAFF
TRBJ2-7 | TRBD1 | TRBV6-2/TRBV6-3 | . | TGTGCCAGCAGAGTCCTGGGACAGGGGACCTCCTACGAGCAGTACTTC | CASRVLGQGTSYEQYF
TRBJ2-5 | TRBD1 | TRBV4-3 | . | TGCGCCAACGGGACAGGGGCGTACCAAGAGACCCGGTACTTC | CANGTGAYQETRYF
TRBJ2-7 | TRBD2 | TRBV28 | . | TGTGCCAGCATCTCGACGGGGGCTAGCGGGAGACTATACGAGCAGTACTTC | CASISTGASGRLYEQYF
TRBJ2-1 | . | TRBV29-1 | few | TGCAGCGTCCTCCTAGACCGGATACTAGGTGAGCAGTTCTTC | CSVLLDRILGEQFF
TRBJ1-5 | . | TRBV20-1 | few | TGCAGTGCCTCGTCAGGGTTGGGGCAGCCCCAGCATTTT | CSASSGLGQPQHF
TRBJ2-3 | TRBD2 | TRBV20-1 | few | TGCAGTGCCCGTAATAGCGGGACTAGCACAGATACGCAGTATTTT | CSARNSGTSTDTQYF
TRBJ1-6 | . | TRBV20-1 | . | TGCAGTGCTAGTGATAGGGTGGTATCACCCCTCCACTTT | CSASDRVVSPLHF